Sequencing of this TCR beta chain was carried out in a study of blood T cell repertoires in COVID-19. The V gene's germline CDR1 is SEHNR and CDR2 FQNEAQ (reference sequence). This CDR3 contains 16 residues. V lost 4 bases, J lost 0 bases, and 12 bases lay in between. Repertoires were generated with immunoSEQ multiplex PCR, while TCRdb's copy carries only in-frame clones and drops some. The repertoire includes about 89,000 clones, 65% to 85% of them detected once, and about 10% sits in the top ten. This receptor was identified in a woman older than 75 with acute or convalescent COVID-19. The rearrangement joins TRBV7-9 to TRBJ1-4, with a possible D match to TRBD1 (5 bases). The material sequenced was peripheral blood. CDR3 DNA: TGTGCCAGCAGCTCCTCAACAGGACCAACTAATGAAAAACTGTTTTTT. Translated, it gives CASSSSTGPTNEKLFF. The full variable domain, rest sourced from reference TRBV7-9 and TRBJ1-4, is DTGVSQNPRHKITKRGQNVTFRCDPISEHNRLYWYRQTLGQGPEFLTYFQNEAQLEKSRLLSDRFSAERPKGSFSTLEIQRTEQGDSAMYLCASSSSTGPTNEKLFFGSGTQLSVL.